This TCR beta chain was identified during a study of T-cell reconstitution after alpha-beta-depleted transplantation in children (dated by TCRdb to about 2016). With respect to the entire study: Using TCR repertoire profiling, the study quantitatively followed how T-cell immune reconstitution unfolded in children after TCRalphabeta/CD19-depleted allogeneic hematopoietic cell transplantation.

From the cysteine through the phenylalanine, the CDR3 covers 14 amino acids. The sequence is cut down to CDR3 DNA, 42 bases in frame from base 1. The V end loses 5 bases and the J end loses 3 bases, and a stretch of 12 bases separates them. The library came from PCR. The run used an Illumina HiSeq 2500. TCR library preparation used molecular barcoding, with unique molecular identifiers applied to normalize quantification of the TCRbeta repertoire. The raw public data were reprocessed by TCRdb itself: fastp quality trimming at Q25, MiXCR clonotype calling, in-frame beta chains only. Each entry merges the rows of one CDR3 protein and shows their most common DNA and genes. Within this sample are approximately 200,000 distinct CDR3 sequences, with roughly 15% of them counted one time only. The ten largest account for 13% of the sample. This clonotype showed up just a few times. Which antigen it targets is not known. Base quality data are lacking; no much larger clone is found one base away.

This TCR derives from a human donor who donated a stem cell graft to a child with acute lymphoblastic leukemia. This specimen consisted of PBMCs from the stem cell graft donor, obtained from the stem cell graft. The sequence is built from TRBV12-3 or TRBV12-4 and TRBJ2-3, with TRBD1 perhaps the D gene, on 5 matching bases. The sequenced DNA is TGTGCCAGCAGTCCAGGGTCTAGGACAGATACGCAGTATTTT. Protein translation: CASSPGSRTDTQYF.